This entry lists 26 T cell receptor beta chains sequenced from one sample in a study of neurological immune-mediated disorders. TCRdb fed the 5' RACE reads into MiXCR, producing one record per CDR3 protein. The table includes roughly 25,000 distinct CDR3 sequences, 6.5% to 8% detected once. Sequenced material: PBMCs. The receptor set was obtained from a woman between 40 and 55 years old in good health.

Relative to its sample, this clonotype is medium-sized (0.01 to 0.1%). V usage is TRBV20-1 and J usage is TRBJ1-5, with D possibly being TRBD1 (5 bases). Germline V gene data show CDR1 as DFQATT and CDR2 as SNEGSKA (reference sequence). Between the trimmed V and J ends, which lost 3 bases and 4 bases, there was a span of 10 bases. This CDR3 spans 13 amino acids. The CDR3 loop is CSASPDTNQPQHF. CDR3 coding DNA: TGCAGTGCTAGTCCGGACACTAATCAGCCCCAGCATTTT.

This clonotype came up many times. The rearrangement links TRBV5-1 to TRBJ2-7; D unclear. Germline lookup yields CDR1 SGHRS and CDR2 YFSETQ. Trimming left V 4 bases short and J 3 bases short, with 8 bases between. The CDR3 sequence is 12 residues long. CDR3 region: CASSSPFYEQYF. The CDR3 DNA sequence: TGCGCCAGCAGCAGTCCTTTCTACGAGCAGTACTTC.

There are many counts of this clonotype. DNA of the CDR3: TGCAGTGCCCAGCTAGCGACAAGCACAGATACGCAGTATTTT. As protein: CSAQLATSTDTQYF. The chain couples TRBV20-1 to TRBJ2-3, with D possibly being TRBD2 (6 bases). The germline CDR1 and CDR2 sequences are DFQATT and SNEGSKA (reference sequence). Trimming shortened V by 6 bases and J by 0 bases, and 13 bases separated the two germline ends. The CDR3 has 14 amino acids.

This clonotype was counted many times. This rearrangement joins TRBV7-2 to TRBJ2-1; D is possibly TRBD1 (5 bases). V lost 3 bases to trimming and J lost 6 bases, with 15 bases between them. The CDR3 totals 15 residues. The germline V gene encodes CDR1 SGHTA and CDR2 FQGNSA. CDR3 loop: CASSFRQGSGNEQFF. Here the CDR3 DNA reads TGTGCCAGCAGCTTCCGCCAGGGATCCGGCAATGAGCAGTTCTTC.

This clonotype was counted at least ten times. The genes are TRBV29-1 and TRBJ2-1; TRBD2 matches at 11 bases. With V trimmed by 3 bases and J by 7 bases, 2 bases remained unmatched. Germline CDR1 is SQVTM and CDR2 is ANQGSEA. The CDR3 is 13 amino acids. The CDR3 bases are TGCAGCGTTGATCTAGCGGGGGGAAATGAGCAGTTCTTC. Protein: CSVDLAGGNEQFF.

This clonotype was picked up many times. The chain uses TRBV7-8 and TRBJ1-4; the match to TRBD1 covers 10 bases. The junction had 3 bases not matched to a gene; V was cut back by 3 bases and J by 8 bases. The length of the CDR3 is 14 residues. Germline CDR1 and CDR2: SGHVS and FQNEAQ. Here the CDR3 reads CASSFDRGREKLFF. CDR3 nucleotide sequence: TGTGCCAGCAGCTTCGACAGGGGGCGAGAAAAACTGTTTTTT.

Many counts were recorded for this clonotype. The rearrangement uses TRBV12-3 or TRBV12-4 and TRBJ2-2; 8 bases fit TRBD1. The CDR3 totals 14 residues. Trimming cost V 10 bases and J 3 bases; bases outside gene matches: 7. The CDR3 loop reads CATRGQGYTGELFF. The DNA of the CDR3 is TGTGCCACACGCGGACAGGGTTACACCGGGGAGCTGTTTTTT.

This clonotype came up many times. The gene calls are TRBV2 and TRBJ2-3; no clear D gene. This CDR3 is 13 amino acids long. Germline lookup yields CDR1 SNHLY and CDR2 FYNNEI. V lost 6 bases, J lost 4 bases, and 11 bases lay in between. CDR3 bases: TGTGCCAGCAGAAATGGGGTGGCAGATACGCAGTATTTT. Its translation is CASRNGVADTQYF. The whole variable domain, remainder taken from reference TRBV2 and TRBJ2-3, is EPEVTQTPSHQVTQMGQEVILRCVPISNHLYFYWYRQILGQKVEFLVSFYNNEISEKSEIFDDQFSVERPDGSNFTLKIRSTKLEDSAMYFCASRNGVADTQYFGPGTRLTVL.

The table lists this clonotype with many counts. A junction end diverges from the germline sequence, so it may reflect a read error. The J gene is TRBJ2-7, the V gene TRBV20-1; D unclear. CDR1 is DFQATT and CDR2 is SNEGSKA in the germline V gene (reference sequence). The CDR3 has 11 residues. CDR3 protein: CSARDPYEQYF. The CDR3 region has the DNA TGCAGCGCTAGGGATCCCTACGAGCAGTACTTC.

In its sample, this clonotype was seen many times. The chain couples TRBV20-1 to TRBJ1-6; TRBD1 might be the D (5 bases). Germline V lookup: CDR1 DFQATT, CDR2 SNEGSKA (reference sequence). The CDR3 covers 16 residues. The ends were cut back, 6 bases at V and 5 bases at J, with 20 bases in the middle. CDR3 sequence: CSARDAKANNNSPLHF. Here the CDR3 DNA reads TGCAGTGCCAGGGATGCCAAGGCCAATAATAATTCACCCCTCCACTTT.

This clonotype was observed many times. V usage is TRBV7-2 and J usage is TRBJ2-7; D might be TRBD2 (6 bases). Germline assignment: CDR1 SGHTA and CDR2 FQGNSA. The V and J ends lost 5 bases and 5 bases respectively, with 13 bases between them. The CDR3 contains 13 residues. The CDR3 nucleotides are TGTGCCAGCAGCCGAGTGGGCGGGAACGAGCAGTACTTC. Translation gives CASSRVGGNEQYF.

This clonotype was seen many times. The chain joins TRBV29-1 to TRBJ2-2; D gene ambiguous. The V end was cut by 5 bases, the J end by 4 bases, with 8 bases between. Germline CDR1 and CDR2: SQVTM and ANQGSEA. This CDR3 contains 12 residues. The CDR3 region is CSVLPSTGELFF. The CDR3 nucleotides read TGCAGCGTTTTACCTAGCACCGGGGAGCTGTTTTTT.

There are many counts of this clonotype. The V gene is TRBV5-5, the J gene TRBJ2-1; 10 nucleotides align to TRBD2. This CDR3 has 15 residues. Germline CDR1 and CDR2: SGHKS and YYEKEE (reference sequence). V shed 4 bases, J shed 15 bases, and the junction held 16 bases outside the gene matches. The CDR3 DNA reads TGTGCCAGCAGCCCCCGGCTAGCGGGAGACCTCAGGGGGTTCTTC. It is translated as CASSPRLAGDLRGFF.

A remark on this clonotype: This clone may be a read error of a much larger clone one base away. The chain uses TRBV19 and TRBJ1-5; tentative D call: TRBD1 (5 bases). Per germline, CDR1 LNHDA and CDR2 SQIVND (reference sequence). The CDR3 runs 13 residues. The CDR3 nucleotides are TGTGCCAGTACAGGGTTTCGCCATCAGCCCCAGAATTTT. Protein product: CASTGFRHQPQNF.

This sequence joins TRBV9 and TRBJ2-1; D possibly corresponds to TRBD2 (5 bases). This CDR3 contains 15 residues. In germline, CDR1 is SGDLS, CDR2 YYNGEE. Trimming removed 2 bases from V and 4 bases from J, with 13 bases in between. Here the CDR3 DNA reads TGTGCCAGCAGCGTCGAACTTACTAGTTACAATGAGCAGTTCTTC. Translated: CASSVELTSYNEQFF.

This clonotype was detected ten times or more. The CDR3 coding sequence is TGCGCCAGCAGCCCCGATCCACGGGGGGGGACTGAAGCTTTCTTT. Protein: CASSPDPRGGTEAFF. The chain combines TRBV5-1 with TRBJ1-1; possibly TRBD1 for D (5 bases). The germline V gene has CDR1 SGHRS and CDR2 YFSETQ. The CDR3 is 15 amino acids. Trimming pared 4 bases from V and 5 bases from J, leaving 18 bases between.

The sample holds many counts of this clonotype. V is TRBV7-2 and J is TRBJ2-2, with 7 positions matching TRBD1. This CDR3 has 15 residues. Per the germline V gene, CDR1 is SGHTA and CDR2 is FQGNSA. The V and J ends lost 5 bases and 6 bases, in that order; junction bases with no gene match: 9. CDR3 residues: CASSARGQVAGELFF. The CDR3 DNA reads as TGTGCCAGCAGCGCAAGAGGACAGGTGGCCGGGGAGCTGTTTTTT.

This clonotype has at least ten counts. The rearrangement joins TRBV18 to TRBJ1-1, with 9 bases fitting TRBD1. Germline lookup yields CDR1 KGHSH and CDR2 LQKENI. The CDR3 loop spans 14 amino acids. V dropped 5 bases and J dropped 3; count of bases not matched to a gene: 4. CDR3: CASSSRQGDTEAFF. CDR3 bases: TGTGCCAGCTCATCCCGACAGGGGGACACTGAAGCTTTCTTT.

The sample holds many counts of this clonotype. The V and J genes are TRBV20-1 and TRBJ2-1, with 13 bases fitting TRBD2. Trimming cost V 5 bases and J 12 bases; bases outside gene matches: 10. Germline CDR1 DFQATT, CDR2 SNEGSKA (reference sequence). The CDR3 has 14 residues. The CDR3 bases are TGCAGTGCTGCACCGGGACTAGCGGGATTTAGGCAGTTCTTC. This codes for CSAAPGLAGFRQFF.

Many counts were recorded for this clonotype. The V gene is TRBV7-9, the J gene TRBJ2-3, with a tentative D call TRBD2 (6 bases). Trimming cost V 1 base and J 14 bases, with 13 bases left between them. The CDR3 has 12 amino acids. Germline V gene sequence: CDR1 SEHNR, CDR2 FQNEAQ (reference sequence). The CDR3 DNA reads as TGTGCCAGCAGCTTAGAGGCTAGCGTATGGTATTTT. Its translation: CASSLEASVWYF.

This clonotype was found many times. J is TRBJ2-7 and V is TRBV5-1; 8 bases are a match to TRBD2. In germline, CDR1 is SGHRS, CDR2 YFSETQ. This CDR3 has 16 amino acids. V was pared by 0 bases and J by 2 bases, with 7 bases of the junction left unmatched. The CDR3 sequence: CASSLAGTSRPYEQYF. For the CDR3, the DNA is TGCGCCAGCAGCTTGGCCGGGACTAGTCGCCCCTACGAGCAGTACTTC. Full variable domain (remainder filled in from reference TRBV5-1 and TRBJ2-7): KAGVTQTPRYLIKTRGQQVTLSCSPISGHRSVSWYQQTPGQGLQFLFEYFSETQRNKGNFPGRFSGRQFSNSRSEMNVSTLELGDSALYLCASSLAGTSRPYEQYFGPGTRLTVT.

This clonotype was picked up many times. V is TRBV5-1 and J is TRBJ2-1; TRBD2 matches 9 bases. Germline CDR1 is SGHRS and CDR2 is YFSETQ. Trimming at V came to 0 bases and at J to 10 bases, leaving 8 bases not matched to a gene. CDR3 size: 15 residues. CDR3 sequence (DNA): TGCGCCAGCAGCTTGGTGGCTAGCGGGACTTCGGAGCAGTTCTTC. Protein product: CASSLVASGTSEQFF. Supplemented by reference TRBV5-1 and TRBJ2-1, the full variable domain reads KAGVTQTPRYLIKTRGQQVTLSCSPISGHRSVSWYQQTPGQGLQFLFEYFSETQRNKGNFPGRFSGRQFSNSRSEMNVSTLELGDSALYLCASSLVASGTSEQFFGPGTRLTVL.

This clonotype was picked up many times. The chain carries TRBV19 and TRBJ1-2, with 7 bases lining up with TRBD1. This CDR3 is 13 amino acids long. Trimming took 11 bases from V and 5 from J; bases not matched to a gene: 11. Germline V gives CDR1 LNHDA, CDR2 SQIVND (reference sequence). The chain's CDR3 is CAVSTGWRYGYTF. For the CDR3, the DNA is TGTGCCGTTTCGACAGGGTGGCGATATGGCTACACCTTC.

The rearrangement links TRBV7-9 to TRBJ2-6; weak D call: TRBD2 (5 bases). This CDR3 spans 16 amino acids. V lost 4 bases to trimming and J lost 0 bases, with 10 bases between them. Germline V CDR1 and CDR2: SEHNR, FQNEAQ (reference sequence). The CDR3 nucleotides read TGTGCCAGCAGCTCGGGAAGGCTCTCTGGGGCCAACGTCCTGACTTTC. It encodes CASSSGRLSGANVLTF.

This clonotype occurred many times. The chain combines TRBV5-1 with TRBJ2-1; 14 positions agree with TRBD2. The ends lost 3 bases at V and 15 bases at J; junction bases unmatched: 5. Germline-derived CDR1 and CDR2 are SGHRS and YFSETQ. The CDR3 loop spans 13 amino acids. The CDR3, as DNA: TGCGCCAGCAGCTCGACTAGCGGGAGGGCCCCGTTCTTC. It codes for CASSSTSGRAPFF.

This clonotype was counted many times. The chain uses TRBV27 and TRBJ1-5, with a possible D match to TRBD1 (5 bases). This CDR3 is built from 15 residues. Germline V gives CDR1 MNHEY, CDR2 SMNVEV (reference sequence). V gave up 0 bases and J gave up 8 bases, with 14 bases separating them. The CDR3 DNA sequence: TGTGCCAGCAGTTTATCCTTGTTCGGGGACGAGCCCCAGCATTTT. This translates into CASSLSLFGDEPQHF.